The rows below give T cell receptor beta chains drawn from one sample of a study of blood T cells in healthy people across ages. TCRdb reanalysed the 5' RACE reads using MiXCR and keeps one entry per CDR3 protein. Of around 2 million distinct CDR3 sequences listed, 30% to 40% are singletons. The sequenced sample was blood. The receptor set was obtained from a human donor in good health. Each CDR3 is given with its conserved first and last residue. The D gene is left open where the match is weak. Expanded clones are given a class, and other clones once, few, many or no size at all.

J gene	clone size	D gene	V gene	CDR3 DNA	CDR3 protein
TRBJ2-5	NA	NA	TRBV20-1	TGCAGTGCTAGAGTAGACTGGCTCCAAGAGACCCAGTACTTC	CSARVDWLQETQYF
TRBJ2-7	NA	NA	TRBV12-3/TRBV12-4	TGTGCCAGCAGTTACATTACCCCTAGATACGAGCAGTACTTC	CASSYITPRYEQYF
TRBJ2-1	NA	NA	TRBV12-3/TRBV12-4	TGTGCCAGCAGTTGGGCAGTGAGGTACAATGAGCAGTTCTTC	CASSWAVRYNEQFF
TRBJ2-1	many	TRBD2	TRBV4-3	TGCGCCAGCAGCCCCCGTAGGAGACTAGCGGGTCCGGGGGGAAATGAGCAGTTCTTC	CASSPRRRLAGPGGNEQFF
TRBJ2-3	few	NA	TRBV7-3	TGTGCCAGCAGCTTGAACAACCAGGCCGATACGCAGTATTTT	CASSLNNQADTQYF
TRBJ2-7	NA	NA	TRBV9	TGTGCCAGCAGCGAGGGGGGCAGCGGGGTTTACGAGCAGTACTTC	CASSEGGSGVYEQYF
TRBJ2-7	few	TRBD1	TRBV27	TGTGCCAGCAGTCCCTTGACAGGGGGAACCTACGAGCAGTACTTC	CASSPLTGGTYEQYF
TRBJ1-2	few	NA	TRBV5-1	TGCGCCAGCAGCTTGGAGCTCGCTACGTCCTATGGCTACACCTTC	CASSLELATSYGYTF
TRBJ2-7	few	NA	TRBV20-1	TGCAGTGCTAAAGGACTAACCTACGAGCAGTACTTC	CSAKGLTYEQYF
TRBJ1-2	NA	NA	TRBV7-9	TGTGCCAGCAGCTTAGCGGGGGGTCAATATGGCTACACCTTC	CASSLAGGQYGYTF
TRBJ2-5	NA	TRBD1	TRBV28	TGTGCCAGCAGTTTTGCCCGGGACAGGGGAAAACAAGAGACCCAGTACTTC	CASSFARDRGKQETQYF
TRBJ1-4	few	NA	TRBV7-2	TGTGCCAGCAGCTTAGCCCGCGGGGCCCAGTTTTTT	CASSLARGAQFF
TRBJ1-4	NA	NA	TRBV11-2	TGTGCCAGCAGCTTTCGAGGGGTGGATGAAAAACTGTTTTTT	CASSFRGVDEKLFF
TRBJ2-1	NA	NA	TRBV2	TGTGCCAGCAGGAGGCAGGGCCATGAGCAGTTCTTC	CASRRQGHEQFF
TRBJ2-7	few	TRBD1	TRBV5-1	TGCGCCAGCAGCCCTTTGGGGACAGAAGGGGAGCAGTACTTC	CASSPLGTEGEQYF
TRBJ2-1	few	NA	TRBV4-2	TGTGCCAGCAGCCAACTTCCCAGTAGGCAGGGGAGTGAAAATGAGCAGTTCTTC	CASSQLPSRQGSENEQFF
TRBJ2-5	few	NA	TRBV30	TGTGCCTGGAGTGTACATGGAGAGACCCAGTACTTC	CAWSVHGETQYF
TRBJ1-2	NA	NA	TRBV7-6	TGTGCCAGCAGCTCGGGACCGAAATCGGATGGCTACACCTTC	CASSSGPKSDGYTF
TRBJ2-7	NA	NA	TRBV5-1	TGCGCCAGCAGCACGAAAGGGGGGGCCTCCTACGAGCAGTACTTC	CASSTKGGASYEQYF
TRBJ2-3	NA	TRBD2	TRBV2	TGTGCCAGCAACCTAGCGGCTGATTCAGATACGCAGTATTTT	CASNLAADSDTQYF
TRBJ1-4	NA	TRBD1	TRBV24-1	TGTGCCACCAGTGATCCCAAGGACAGGGGTAATGAAAAACTGTTTTTT	CATSDPKDRGNEKLFF
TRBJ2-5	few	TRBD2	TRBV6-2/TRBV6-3	TGTGCCAGCAGTTACGTTACTAGCGGACAAGAGACCCAGTACTTC	CASSYVTSGQETQYF
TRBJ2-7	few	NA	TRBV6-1	TGTGCCAGCAGTAGGACTCTTATCTCCTACGAGCAGTACTTC	CASSRTLISYEQYF
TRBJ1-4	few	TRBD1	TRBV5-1	TGCGCCAGCAGCTCCGGACAGGCTCTGAATGAAAAACTGTTTTTT	CASSSGQALNEKLFF
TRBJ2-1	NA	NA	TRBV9	TGTGCCAGCAGCGCCTTTCCTTCCTACAATGAGCAGTTCTTC	CASSAFPSYNEQFF
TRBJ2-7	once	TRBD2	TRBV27	TGTGCCAGCAGCGACCTAGCGGGGGAGCCCCACGAGCAGTACTTC	CASSDLAGEPHEQYF
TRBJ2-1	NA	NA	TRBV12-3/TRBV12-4	TGTGCCAGCAGTTTTTCGGGGGAAATCGAGCAGTTCTTC	CASSFSGEIEQFF
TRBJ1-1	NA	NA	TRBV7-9	TGTGCCAGCAGCTTACGGGGGGGCAAGGCTTTCTTT	CASSLRGGKAFF
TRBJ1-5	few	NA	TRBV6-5	TGTGCCGGCAGCTCCCACGGGGGGCTCAATCAGCCCCAGCATTTT	CAGSSHGGLNQPQHF